Listed below are T cell receptor beta chains from one sample, sequenced in a study of human T cells and chemical hapten exposure. Each CDR3 protein gets one entry after TCRdb re-called the RACE reads with MiXCR. The sample lists roughly 43,000 distinct CDR3 sequences, about 9.6% seen once, with roughly 13% in the top ten. Sequenced material: whole blood, taken in connection with sensitization to the hapten diphenylcyclopropenone (DPC). The receptors come from a woman in her twenties or thirties with alopecia areata. Some clones in this sample may be carry-over from other donors' samples. CDR3s include the opening cysteine and the closing phenylalanine or tryptophan.

j_gene,v_gene,CDR3aa
TRBJ2-3,TRBV5-1,CASIEGGHTDTQYF
TRBJ1-6,TRBV6-1,CASSEVGTENSPLHF
TRBJ1-1,TRBV12-3/TRBV12-4,CVSSFSRSNTEAFF
TRBJ2-1,TRBV7-2,CASSLAPGQGFNEQFF
TRBJ2-2,TRBV5-1,CASSLTSATGELFF
TRBJ2-2,TRBV11-2,CASSPDRGRRYGELFF
TRBJ1-1,TRBV12-3/TRBV12-4,CASSQPGQMNTEAFF
TRBJ1-2,TRBV4-1,CASSQDRDRGNYGYTF
TRBJ1-4,TRBV6-2/TRBV6-3,CASRSTGATNEKLFF
TRBJ2-3,TRBV6-6,CASRRSGLKGDTQYF
TRBJ1-6,TRBV5-1,CASSLTGNNSPLHF
TRBJ2-7,TRBV6-2/TRBV6-3,CASSRTGAVVYEQYF
TRBJ2-1,TRBV5-1,CASSLVMGNNEQFF
TRBJ1-6,TRBV7-9,CASSSTDLLGSPLHF
TRBJ2-5,TRBV5-5,CASSIGLAGAEKTQYF
TRBJ1-4,TRBV28,CASSLPGDEKLFF
TRBJ1-6,TRBV6-2/TRBV6-3,CASSFPGERNSPLHF
TRBJ1-4,TRBV4-1,CASSQGSNEKLFF
TRBJ1-2,TRBV29-1,CSVESDIDYGYTF
TRBJ2-1,TRBV6-5,CASSPLGGSYNEQFF
TRBJ1-5,TRBV2,CASRPDRGSNQPQHF
TRBJ2-1,TRBV2,CASTRTSGGIYNEQFF
TRBJ2-5,TRBV11-2,CASSLGLTNQETQYF
TRBJ1-2,TRBV30,CAWSFRTATNYGYTF